Listed below are T cell receptor beta chains from one sample, sequenced in a study of identifying expanded T cells in peripheral blood. Generated by immunoSEQ multiplex PCR, the TCRdb table keeps only in-frame clones and is missing some. Altogether 70,000 to 100,000 clones are present, 88% being singletons, with the ten largest covering roughly 20%. The source material was blood. These receptors all come from a person aged 18-70 years in good health. Both conserved end residues are part of each CDR3. Fields, in order: J gene, D gene, V gene, CDR3 DNA, CDR3 protein. D genes are given only for firm matches.

TRBJ2-7 | - | TRBV5-1 | TGCGCCAGCGCCAGGGGAGAGTACGGGGTTTCCGAGCAGTACTTC | CASARGEYGVSEQYF
TRBJ2-7 | TRBD2 | TRBV15 | TGTGCCACCAGCCCAAGGCGGGAGAACTACGAGCAGTACTTC | CATSPRRENYEQYF
TRBJ1-2 | - | TRBV10-3 | TGTGCCATCAAAACCTACTATGGCTACACCTTC | CAIKTYYGYTF
TRBJ2-1 | - | TRBV18 | TGTGCCACTCGGATCAACCCCGACAATGGGAATGAGCAGTTCTTC | CATRINPDNGNEQFF
TRBJ1-5 | - | TRBV19 | TGTGCCAGTAGTATGTGGCCGATCATATTTAGCAATCAGCCCCAGCATTTT | CASSMWPIIFSNQPQHF
TRBJ2-1 | - | TRBV6-5 | TGTGCCAGCAGTTACTCGACCTCCTACAATGAGCAGTTCTTC | CASSYSTSYNEQFF
TRBJ2-5 | - | TRBV7-6 | TGTGCCAGCAGCTTAGCGGGTGCAGGGACAATCCAAGAGACCCAGTACTTC | CASSLAGAGTIQETQYF
TRBJ2-7 | - | TRBV5-4 | TGTGCCAGCAGCTTGGGTCAGGACTACGAGCAGTACTTC | CASSLGQDYEQYF
TRBJ1-5 | - | TRBV7-8 | TGTGCCAGCAGCTTAATGATGGGAAGCAATCAGCCCCAGCATTTT | CASSLMMGSNQPQHF
TRBJ1-1 | - | TRBV12-2 | TGTGCAAGTGCAACAGGGGGAAGGGGTTGTACTGAAGCTTTCTTT | CASATGGRGCTEAFF
TRBJ2-1 | TRBD1 | TRBV19 | TGTGCCAGTAGTATAACCGGACAGGGAAACAATGAGCAGTTCTTC | CASSITGQGNNEQFF
TRBJ2-2 | - | TRBV9 | TGTGCCAGCAGCGTAGTGCGGGACGGACCGAACACCGGGGAGCTGTTTTTT | CASSVVRDGPNTGELFF
TRBJ1-1 | - | TRBV19 | TGTGCCAGTAGTATTAGAGAGGGCCCTGAAGCTTTCTTT | CASSIREGPEAFF
TRBJ1-1 | TRBD1 | TRBV18 | TGTGCCAGCTCCCCAGGGGGGAACACTGAAGCTTTCTTT | CASSPGGNTEAFF
TRBJ2-2 | - | TRBV5-1 | TGCGCCAGCAGCTTCAGGGGTGCTGGGGAGCTGTTTTTT | CASSFRGAGELFF
TRBJ2-1 | - | TRBV7-8 | TGTGCCAGCACCTCTTTTAGGGGCGTTTACTACAATGAGCAGTTCTTC | CASTSFRGVYYNEQFF
TRBJ2-7 | TRBD2 | TRBV10-2 | TGCGCCAGCAGTGAGATTAGCGGGCGTTCTTACTTC | CASSEISGRSYF
TRBJ2-1 | - | TRBV7-9 | TGTGCCAGCAGCTCTGAGGGCCGCCCGGATCTTGAGCAGTTCTTC | CASSSEGRPDLEQFF
TRBJ1-5 | TRBD1 | TRBV7-2 | TGTGCCAGCAGCTTAGTGGGGACAGGGGGCGTTCAGCCCCAGCATTTT | CASSLVGTGGVQPQHF
TRBJ1-1 | - | TRBV28 | TGTGCCAGCACCCGAGATGGCTTCAGGGGAACTGAAGCTTTCTTT | CASTRDGFRGTEAFF
TRBJ1-3 | - | TRBV4-3 | TGCGCCAGCAGCCAGGGGTTGCTCTCTGGAAACACCATATATTTT | CASSQGLLSGNTIYF
TRBJ2-1 | - | TRBV2 | TGTGCCAGCAGTGAAGGGACCGAGTACAATGAGCAGTTCTTC | CASSEGTEYNEQFF
TRBJ2-6 | - | TRBV2 | TGTGCCAGCTGCCAGGGGCTCGCTGGGGCCAACGTCCTGACTTTC | CASCQGLAGANVLTF
TRBJ1-2 | - | TRBV2 | TGTGCCAGCAGCGGACAGAGGGACTATGGCTACACCTTC | CASSGQRDYGYTF
TRBJ1-5 | - | TRBV5-6 | TGTGCCAGCAGCTTGGGCACGAGTCAGCCCCAGCATTTT | CASSLGTSQPQHF
TRBJ2-5 | - | TRBV4-1 | TGCGCCAGCAGCCGTGGGGGGCTGGAGACCCAGTACTTC | CASSRGGLETQYF
TRBJ2-5 | - | TRBV19 | TGTGCCAGTGAGGGTTTGGGTGAGACCCAGTACTTC | CASEGLGETQYF
TRBJ2-5 | - | TRBV6-1 | TGTGCCAGCATCGACGGGCTTCAAGAGACCCAGTACTTC | CASIDGLQETQYF
TRBJ2-1 | TRBD1 | TRBV4-3 | TGCGCCAGCAGCCAGAGCCTCACAGGGGGCAAGGATATGTTCTTC | CASSQSLTGGKDMFF
TRBJ2-2 | TRBD2 | TRBV5-1 | TGCGCCAGCGCCTCAACGCCAACTAGCGCCCAAGAGACCGGGGAGCTGTTTTTT | CASASTPTSAQETGELFF
TRBJ2-3 | TRBD2 | TRBV6-1 | TGTGCCAGCAGTGAAGGTAGCGGGGGGGGCACAGATACGCAGTATTTT | CASSEGSGGGTDTQYF
TRBJ1-2 | TRBD1 | TRBV4-3 | TGCGCCAGCAGCCAAGAAACCGGGACAGGGGGCTACACCTTC | CASSQETGTGGYTF
TRBJ1-1 | - | TRBV28 | TGTGCCAGCACTCCATTGGGACTGCTAAAAAAAGCTTTCTTT | CASTPLGLLKKAFF
TRBJ2-7 | - | TRBV2 | TGTGCCAGCAGTCAGGGGGGTTCCAACGAGCAGTACTTC | CASSQGGSNEQYF
TRBJ1-2 | - | TRBV19 | TGTGCCAGCAAGGCCTGGTCGGGCTATGGCTACACCTTC | CASKAWSGYGYTF
TRBJ2-5 | - | TRBV5-1 | TGCGCCAGCAGCTTAGTTACAGGTCACCAAGAGACCCAGTACTTC | CASSLVTGHQETQYF
TRBJ2-1 | - | TRBV6-6 | TGTGCCAGCAGTTTGAAGGGACTCCTCTCCTACAATGAGCAGTTCTTC | CASSLKGLLSYNEQFF
TRBJ2-7 | TRBD2 | TRBV5-1 | TGCGCCAGCAGCTTGGCCAAGGGCGGGAGGTCCTACGAGCAGTACTTC | CASSLAKGGRSYEQYF
TRBJ1-3 | - | TRBV5-1 | TGCGCCAGCAGCTCGGGGGGGCTCGGTCTAACTGGAAACACCATATATTTT | CASSSGGLGLTGNTIYF
TRBJ1-1 | - | TRBV19 | TGTGCCAGTACCAAGGGGACTGAAGCTTTCTTT | CASTKGTEAFF